These T cell receptor beta chains were read from a single sample in a study of cytomegalovirus exposure and HLA in healthy donors. Method: immunoSEQ multiplex PCR; TCRdb's copy keeps in-frame clones and lacks some. The repertoire includes more than 95,000 clones, under 85% of them detected once, and 1.5% to 2% sits in the top ten. Sequenced input: PBMCs. These TCRs come from a woman younger than 30 in good health and CMV-seronegative. Both conserved end residues are part of each CDR3. D genes are given only for firm matches. Clone size is given for some rows only: seen once, a few or many times, or a class if the clone is expanded.

CDR3nt,CDR3aa,v_gene,abundance,j_gene,len,d_gene
TGCGCCAGCAGCCCGACCGTTGGAGCGGGGGGGCTTGAGCAGTACTTC,CASSPTVGAGGLEQYF,TRBV5-1,.,TRBJ2-7,16,TRBD2
TGCGCCAGCAGCCCGGGGACAGGTGGTGGTGAAAAACTGTTTTTT,CASSPGTGGGEKLFF,TRBV5-1,.,TRBJ1-4,15,TRBD1
TGTGCTAGCAGCTGGGGGGGCACCCCACAAGAGACCCAGTACTTC,CASSWGGTPQETQYF,TRBV7-7,once,TRBJ2-5,15,.
TGCAGCGTTGGGCGTAGCGGGGGGAAAGAGACCCAGTACTTC,CSVGRSGGKETQYF,TRBV29-1,.,TRBJ2-5,14,TRBD2
TGCGCCAGCAGCTGGAACAGGGCTGAAGCTTTCTTT,CASSWNRAEAFF,TRBV5-1,few,TRBJ1-1,12,.
TGTGCCAGCAGTCTAACGGGGAGCTATGAAGCTTTCTTT,CASSLTGSYEAFF,TRBV27,.,TRBJ1-1,13,.
TGCGCCAGCAGCCTAGCGGCCCCTAACTACGAGCAGTACTTC,CASSLAAPNYEQYF,TRBV4-1,once,TRBJ2-7,14,.
TGCGCCAGCAGCCAAGAGGACATATATCAGCCCCAGCATTTT,CASSQEDIYQPQHF,TRBV4-1,.,TRBJ1-5,14,.
TGCAGCGTTGAAAAAGGACAGGGTCTGAAGTATGGCTACACCTTC,CSVEKGQGLKYGYTF,TRBV29-1,.,TRBJ1-2,15,TRBD1
TGTGCCAGCAGTGAAAGGCCAGCCCCACGGAGGGGCTACACCTTC,CASSERPAPRRGYTF,TRBV6-1,.,TRBJ1-2,15,.
TGTGCCAGCAGTGAAGCCGGCGGCAGGGTCTACGAGCAGTACTTC,CASSEAGGRVYEQYF,TRBV6-1,.,TRBJ2-7,15,.
TGTGCCAGCAGCGTAAGGACAGGGCACGAGCAGTACTTC,CASSVRTGHEQYF,TRBV7-8,.,TRBJ2-7,13,TRBD1
TGTGCCAGCAGTGAAGCCAGAGGGTCGTATGGCTACACCTTC,CASSEARGSYGYTF,TRBV2,.,TRBJ1-2,14,.
TGCGCCAGCAGTGGGGGGGACAATGAAAAACTGTTTTTT,CASSGGDNEKLFF,TRBV4-1,.,TRBJ1-4,13,.
TGCGCCAGCAGATCCCAGTGCAGGACAGGGCCCTATGGCTACACCTTC,CASRSQCRTGPYGYTF,TRBV10-1,.,TRBJ1-2,16,TRBD1
TGTGCCAGCAGTTCCGGACACGCTGCTAACTATGGCTACACCTTC,CASSSGHAANYGYTF,TRBV28,.,TRBJ1-2,15,.
TGTGCCAGCAGTCCAAACATCTTAAACAGGGAAACTGAAGCTTTCTTT,CASSPNILNRETEAFF,TRBV6-6,.,TRBJ1-1,16,.
TGTGCCTGGAGTGTAAGCGGGGGGCGTGGAGATACGCAGTATTTT,CAWSVSGGRGDTQYF,TRBV30,.,TRBJ2-3,15,TRBD2
TGTGCCAGCAGTGAAGGGGTAACGGGTCAAGAGACCCAGTACTTC,CASSEGVTGQETQYF,TRBV2,.,TRBJ2-5,15,.
TGCAGCGTTGTGGCTAGCGGGGGGCTATACAATGAGCAGTTCTTC,CSVVASGGLYNEQFF,TRBV29-1,.,TRBJ2-1,15,TRBD2
TGTGCCAGCAGCCAAGAGGACAGGGGGCAATATGAGCAGTTCTTC,CASSQEDRGQYEQFF,TRBV4-2,.,TRBJ2-1,15,TRBD1
TGTGCCAGCAGCTTCGGGACAGGGGGAGATGGCTACACCTTC,CASSFGTGGDGYTF,TRBV7-9,.,TRBJ1-2,14,TRBD1
TGTGCCAGCAGCCAAGACGCCCCGATAGCCGGAGAGACCCAGTACTTC,CASSQDAPIAGETQYF,TRBV14,.,TRBJ2-5,16,.
TGTGCCAGCAGCCCGGGGGGCGGTTACACTGAAGCTTTCTTT,CASSPGGGYTEAFF,TRBV5-6,.,TRBJ1-1,14,.
TGTGCCAGCAATACTCCATTGGGACAAGCTCACTTC,CASNTPLGQAHF,TRBV28,.,TRBJ1-2,12,.
TGTGCCAGCAGCTCGTTAGCGGGGGGGGTCACAGATACGCAGTATTTT,CASSSLAGGVTDTQYF,TRBV5-4,.,TRBJ2-3,16,TRBD2
TGTGCCAGCAGCCACAGGGGCAATCAGCCCCAGCATTTT,CASSHRGNQPQHF,TRBV5-8,.,TRBJ1-5,13,.
TGTGCCAGTGGTAGTCTCCTTAGCAATCAGCCCCAGCATTTT,CASGSLLSNQPQHF,TRBV6-1,.,TRBJ1-5,14,.
TGTGCCAGCAGCTCGGGGCTGGGGGGGAGCACCGGGGAGCTGTTTTTT,CASSSGLGGSTGELFF,TRBV7-2,.,TRBJ2-2,16,TRBD2
TGTGCCAGCAGCTTACCGTCTATCAGGGGACCCTCGGGAAATGAGCAGTTCTTC,CASSLPSIRGPSGNEQFF,TRBV7-9,.,TRBJ2-1,18,.
TGTGCCAGCAGCTTGCCACAGAACACTGAAGCTTTCTTT,CASSLPQNTEAFF,TRBV5-6,few,TRBJ1-1,13,.
TGTGCCAGCTCACCGGCTCACGGGACAGCTTATGGCTACACCTTC,CASSPAHGTAYGYTF,TRBV18,few,TRBJ1-2,15,TRBD1
TGCGCCAGCAGCCCAGTGACTCCAAACACAGATACGCAGTATTTT,CASSPVTPNTDTQYF,TRBV5-1,.,TRBJ2-3,15,.
TGTGCCAGCAGTGCCAGCTCCGGGGGGACTGGAAACACCATATATTTT,CASSASSGGTGNTIYF,TRBV6-1,few,TRBJ1-3,16,.
TGCGCCAGCAGCGGTCTGGCGGTATCGGATACGCAGTATTTT,CASSGLAVSDTQYF,TRBV5-1,.,TRBJ2-3,14,.
TGTGCCAGCACCAAGACAGGCCAAAGCTCCTACGAGCAGTACTTC,CASTKTGQSSYEQYF,TRBV6-1,.,TRBJ2-7,15,.
TGTGCCAGCAGTTACGGGACAGGGGGCTTTTACGAGCAGTACTTC,CASSYGTGGFYEQYF,TRBV6-5,.,TRBJ2-7,15,TRBD1
TGTGCCAGCAGCTTAGGGACAGCGAATCAGCCCCAGCATTTT,CASSLGTANQPQHF,TRBV7-9,.,TRBJ1-5,14,.
TGTGCCAGTAGTATAGCAACGGGATTGCCTTACGAGCAGTACTTC,CASSIATGLPYEQYF,TRBV19,few,TRBJ2-7,15,.
TGTGCCAGCAGCGTAGGGGACAGGACTTCAGGATACACCTTC,CASSVGDRTSGYTF,TRBV9,few,TRBJ1-2,14,TRBD1
TGTGCCAGCAGTGACCCGGACACAGGGCTTAGCTGGTCGAGCAATCAGCCCCAGCATTTT,CASSDPDTGLSWSSNQPQHF,TRBV6-1,once,TRBJ1-5,20,.
TGTGCCAGCAGTTACTCGACCGGGTCACCCCTCCACTTT,CASSYSTGSPLHF,TRBV6-6,few,TRBJ1-6,13,.
TGTGCCAGTAGTATGTACTTCGGTGCAACTAATGAAAAACTGTTTTTT,CASSMYFGATNEKLFF,TRBV19,.,TRBJ1-4,16,.